Described below is a single TCR beta chain sequence and its context. A much larger clone is a single base away; this may be a read error. Amplification yielded TCR beta CDR3 regions, with RNA transcripts as the source. Carried out on the TCR CDR3, a first-round RT-PCR used the HTBI primer set. TCRdb reprocessed the multiplex PCR reads with MiXCR, giving one entry per CDR3 protein. The data hold 250,000 to 400,000 distinct CDR3 sequences, with approximately 14% observed a single time. This sample is drawn from a study of T cells in Graves' hyperthyroidism and ophthalmopathy. This TCR was sampled from a woman aged 40 to 50 with Graves' ophthalmopathy. Sequencing used blood.

The DNA for the CDR3 is TGTGCCAGCGGACTAGCCTACAATGAGCAGTTATTC. This gives the protein CASGLAYNEQLF. This chain connects TRBV2 to TRBJ2-1; TRBD2 aligns across 8 bases. This CDR3 has 12 residues. Looked up from germline, CDR1 is SNHLY and CDR2 is FYNNEI. Filled out from reference TRBV2 and TRBJ2-1, the complete variable domain reads EPEVTQTPSHQVTQMGQEVILRCVPISNHLYFYWYRQILGQKVEFLVSFYNNEISEKSEIFDDQFSVERPDGSNFTLKIRSTKLEDSAMYFCASGLAYNEQLFGPGTRLTVL.